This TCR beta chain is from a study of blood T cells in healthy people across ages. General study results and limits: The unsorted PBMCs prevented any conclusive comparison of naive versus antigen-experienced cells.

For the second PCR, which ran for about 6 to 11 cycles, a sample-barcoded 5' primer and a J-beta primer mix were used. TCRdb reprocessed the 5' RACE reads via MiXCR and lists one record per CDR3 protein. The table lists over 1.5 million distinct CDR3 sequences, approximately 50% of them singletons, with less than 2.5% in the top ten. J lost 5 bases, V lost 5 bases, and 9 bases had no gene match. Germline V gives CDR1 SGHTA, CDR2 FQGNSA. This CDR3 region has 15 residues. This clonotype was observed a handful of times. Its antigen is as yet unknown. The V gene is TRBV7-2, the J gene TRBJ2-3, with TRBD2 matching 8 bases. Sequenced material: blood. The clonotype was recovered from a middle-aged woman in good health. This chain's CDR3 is CASSLGTRVIDTQYF. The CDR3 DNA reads TGTGCCAGCAGCCTAGGGACTAGGGTGATAGATACGCAGTATTTT.